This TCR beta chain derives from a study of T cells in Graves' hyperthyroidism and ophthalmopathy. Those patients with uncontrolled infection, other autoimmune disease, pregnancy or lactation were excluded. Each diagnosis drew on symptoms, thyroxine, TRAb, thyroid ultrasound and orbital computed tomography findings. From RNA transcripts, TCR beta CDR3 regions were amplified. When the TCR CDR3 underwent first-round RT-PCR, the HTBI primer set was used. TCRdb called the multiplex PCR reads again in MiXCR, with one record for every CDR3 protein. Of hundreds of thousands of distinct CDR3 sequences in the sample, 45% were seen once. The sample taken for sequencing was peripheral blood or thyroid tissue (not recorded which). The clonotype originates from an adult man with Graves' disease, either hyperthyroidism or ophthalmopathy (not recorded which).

The CDR3 DNA reads TGTGCCACCAGTGATTTTCAGGGCTACGAGCAGTACTTC. It translates to CATSDFQGYEQYF. J is TRBJ2-7 and V is TRBV24-1, with D maybe TRBD1 (5 bases). Germline-derived CDR1 and CDR2 are KGHDR and SFDVKD. This CDR3 region has 13 residues. Trimming cost V 1 base and J 3 bases, with 6 bases left between them.